The entry below gives a single T cell receptor (beta chain) sequence along with its context. The antigen is unknown. The data were taken from a study of CD8 T cells in ankylosing spondylitis. V lost 4 bases to trimming and J lost 4 bases, with 8 bases between them. The CDR3 totals 12 residues. CDR1 and CDR2 from the germline V gene are SEHNR and FQNEAQ (reference sequence). Study-wide results and limits: Some of these motif variants have turned up before, in reports on reactive arthritis synovial fluid and blood. Significant enrichment of disease-linked clones was reported in matched ankylosing spondylitis synovial fluid. Peripheral blood held disease-linked clones only at relatively low frequency, and these were CD8+.

In making TCR beta libraries, quantitative 5'-RACE with molecular barcodes was used. TCRdb ran MiXCR on the 5' RACE reads and lists one entry per CDR3 protein. The sample includes 350,000 to 450,000 distinct CDR3 sequences, approximately 22% of them seen just once. The source is a male donor with ankylosing spondylitis or in good health (not recorded which). Sample: blood, either unsorted or a sorted T cell fraction (not recorded which). The chain has TRBV7-9 and TRBJ2-7; a possible D gene is TRBD1 (5 bases). The CDR3 DNA reads as TGTGCCAGCAGCTCCCGACAGTACGAGCAGTACTTC. Its protein product is CASSSRQYEQYF.